This is a list of T cell receptor beta chains from one sample in a study of shared clonotypes between healthy human individuals. The table came from immunoSEQ multiplex PCR; TCRdb's copy has only in-frame clones and leaves some out. The table lists about 1 million clones, approximately 80% of them singletons. Sequencing was done on a sample of memory CD4+ T cells from PBMCs. Every receptor here comes from a man younger than 30 in good health. Some clones in this sample may be carry-over from other donors' samples. The CDR3 runs from the conserved cysteine through the conserved F or W. The order of the fields is V gene, D gene, clone size, J gene, CDR3 DNA, CDR3 protein. The D gene is left open where the match is weak. Rows give clone size only sometimes, using once, few, many, or a class for an expanded clone.

>TRBV5-1|NA|few|TRBJ2-5
TGCGCCAGCAGCAGTCGACAGCAAGAGACCCAGTACTTC
CASSSRQQETQYF
>TRBV7-9|NA|NA|TRBJ1-3
TGTGCCAGCAGCTCTCGGACGGGTGGAAACACCATATATTTT
CASSSRTGGNTIYF
>TRBV9|TRBD1|once|TRBJ2-5
TGTGCCAGCAGCAAGGACAGGGGAGAGACCCAGTACTTC
CASSKDRGETQYF
>TRBV5-1|NA|NA|TRBJ1-1
TGCGCCAGCAGCTTGGGTCAGGACAGGAACACTGAAGCTTTCTTT
CASSLGQDRNTEAFF
>TRBV6-5|NA|NA|TRBJ2-3
TGTGCCAGCAGGGACCAAGGCCGGGATACGCAGTATTTT
CASRDQGRDTQYF
>TRBV10-3|NA|few|TRBJ1-5
TGTGCCATCAGTGAGGGAGTTCATAGCAATCAGCCCCAGCATTTT
CAISEGVHSNQPQHF
>TRBV5-4|NA|NA|TRBJ2-1
TGTGCCAGCAGCTCCGCCTTTAGCGGTCCCCAGTTCTTC
CASSSAFSGPQFF
>TRBV9|TRBD2|NA|TRBJ2-1
TGTGCCAGCAGCGTAGGGACGTCGCGTAGCGGGAGTTCCTACAATGAGCAGTTCTTC
CASSVGTSRSGSSYNEQFF
>TRBV6-1|NA|NA|TRBJ2-7
TGTGCCAGCAGTATACAGGGTTACGAGCAGTACTTC
CASSIQGYEQYF
>TRBV18|TRBD2|NA|TRBJ2-2
TGTGCCAGCTCACCACCTTCATCGGGAGGTTTCCCCGGGGAGCTGTTTTTT
CASSPPSSGGFPGELFF
>TRBV19|TRBD2|NA|TRBJ2-1
TGTGCCAGTAGTAACGGACTAGCGGGACCCCCGGGTAATGAGCAGTTCTTC
CASSNGLAGPPGNEQFF
>TRBV5-1|NA|once|TRBJ2-1
TGCGCCAGCAGCTTGGAAGCCCCGGATGAGCAGTTCTTC
CASSLEAPDEQFF
>TRBV10-3|TRBD1|few|TRBJ1-5
TGTGCCATCGACAGGGCTGCGCAGCCCCAGCATTTT
CAIDRAAQPQHF
>TRBV5-5|NA|NA|TRBJ1-1
TGTGCCAGCAGCCGGCCGGGCACTGAAGCTTTCTTT
CASSRPGTEAFF
>TRBV9|NA|NA|TRBJ1-1
TGTGCCAGCAGCACAGGGTCAATCGGCACTGAAGCTTTCTTT
CASSTGSIGTEAFF
>TRBV5-8|NA|NA|TRBJ2-3
TGTGCCAGCAGCTTGAGGTGGAACACAGATACGCAGTATTTT
CASSLRWNTDTQYF
>TRBV6-1|NA|NA|TRBJ1-2
TGTGCCAGCAGTGAACACGGACCTCTCAATGGCTACACCTTC
CASSEHGPLNGYTF
>TRBV9|NA|NA|TRBJ2-6
TGTGCCAGCAGCCCGATTCCCTCTGGGGCCAACGTCCTGACTTTC
CASSPIPSGANVLTF
>TRBV5-6|TRBD2|NA|TRBJ2-1
TGTGCCAGCAGACGGAGACTAGCGCCCGGAGATGAGCAGTTCTTC
CASRRRLAPGDEQFF
>TRBV29-1|TRBD2|NA|TRBJ2-7
TGCAGCGTTGGGACTAGCGGGAGAGGCTACGAGCAGTACTTC
CSVGTSGRGYEQYF
>TRBV27|NA|NA|TRBJ2-3
TGTGCCAGCAGTTCGCCTCGCAGACTAGGGGAAAGTACAGATACGCAGTATTTT
CASSSPRRLGESTDTQYF
>TRBV28|NA|NA|TRBJ1-2
TGTGCCAGCAGTTTAGCCGTTGGCTACACCTTC
CASSLAVGYTF
>TRBV11-2|NA|NA|TRBJ2-5
TGTGCCAGCAGCTTAGGGTTACAGGGAGGGGAGACCCAGTACTTC
CASSLGLQGGETQYF
>TRBV6-4|NA|NA|TRBJ1-1
TGTGCCAGCAGTGACTCTCAACCTCCCGGGGGCAAGGGGCTAATGAACACTGAAGCTTTCTTT
CASSDSQPPGGKGLMNTEAFF
>TRBV4-1|NA|many|TRBJ2-7
TGCGCCAGCAGCCAAGATATTCCGCGCCTAGCCTACTCCTACGAGCAGTACTTC
CASSQDIPRLAYSYEQYF
>TRBV4-2|NA|NA|TRBJ2-5
TGTGCCAGCAGCCAGGGGGGGACAGGAGAGACCCAGTACTTC
CASSQGGTGETQYF
>TRBV7-9|NA|NA|TRBJ2-3
TGTGCCAGCAGCTTAGCGTTGGGGCCCAACATGGCTCAGTATTTT
CASSLALGPNMAQYF
>TRBV5-1|NA|NA|TRBJ1-2
TGCGCCAGCAGCTTGGAATCTACAGGGTACTATGGCTACACCTTC
CASSLESTGYYGYTF
>TRBV7-2|NA|once|TRBJ2-7
TGTGCCAGCAGCGGGGCCTACGAGCAGTACTTC
CASSGAYEQYF
>TRBV7-2|NA|many|TRBJ2-1
TGTGCCAGCAGCTCGGCGGCGAGCTCCTACAATGAGCAGTTCTTC
CASSSAASSYNEQFF
>TRBV4-1|TRBD1|NA|TRBJ1-2
TGCGCCAGCAGCCAAGCTGGGACAGGGGAAATTCTTCATGGCTACACCTTC
CASSQAGTGEILHGYTF
>TRBV28|TRBD1|NA|TRBJ2-7
TGTGCCAGCACCGTCGACAGGGGCACCTACGAGCAGTACTTC
CASTVDRGTYEQYF
>TRBV7-2|NA|once|TRBJ1-1
TGTGCCAGCAGCTTTCGGGGTTGGAACACTGAAGCTTTCTTT
CASSFRGWNTEAFF
>TRBV25-1|NA|NA|TRBJ1-5
TGTGCCAGCAGTGGGCAAGGAGCCCTAGGGCCCCAGCATTTT
CASSGQGALGPQHF
>TRBV19|NA|NA|TRBJ1-5
TGTGCCAGTAGTACGGGGCCAGGGCCCAATCAGCCCCAGCATTTT
CASSTGPGPNQPQHF